The TCR beta chain described here comes from a study of early T cells in non-severe SARS-CoV-2 infection. V was clipped by 0 bases and J by 4 bases; unmatched bases: 2. Germline CDR1 and CDR2: SGHTA and FQGNSA. CDR3 size: 15 residues. TCRdb independently ran MiXCR on the 5' RACE reads; one entry per CDR3 protein. The sample shows approximately 48,000 distinct CDR3 sequences, 6.5% of them seen only once. Regarding the study as a whole: Comparison of clonotypes with VDJdb favored anti-spike CD8 responses while missing private and CD4 specificities.

This clonotype came up many times. Its cognate antigen is unknown. This rearrangement joins TRBV7-2 to TRBJ2-2; 7 nucleotides line up with TRBD1. Source: whole blood, taken at baseline. This sequence was found in an adult who was a healthcare worker with PCR-confirmed SARS-CoV-2 infection or an uninfected control (not recorded which). CDR3 loop: CASSLATGLTGELFF. DNA for the CDR3: TGTGCCAGCAGCTTAGCGACAGGGCTCACCGGGGAGCTGTTTTTT.